This entry describes one T cell receptor (beta chain). This specimen belongs to a study of blood T cell repertoires in COVID-19. Overall study: Specimens from acute and convalescent COVID-19 originated in the United States, Italy and Spain.

Original methodology: From reference gene primer amplification, estimates of nucleated cell counts were derived. Assay: immunoSEQ multiplex PCR; the TCRdb copy retains only in-frame clones and omits some. V, J and clone size are those of that table, while D and trimming were read from the DNA. The data contain 150,000 to 200,000 clones, roughly 89% of them singletons. Individuals in the exposed group had encountered a COVID-19 case within 2 weeks preceding study entry. Germline CDR1 is LNHDA and CDR2 is SQIVND (reference sequence). Trimming took 7 bases from V and 5 from J, leaving 18 bases between them. The CDR3 extends over 15 amino acids.

The sequence came from a woman aged 25 to 39 who had been exposed to COVID-19. Specimen: PBMCs or T cells enriched from blood (not recorded which). The V gene is TRBV19, the J gene TRBJ1-3; D may be TRBD1 (5 bases). The DNA of the CDR3 is TGTGCCAGTACAATAGACGGGGACTTCAGAAACACCATATATTTT. Translated, it gives CASTIDGDFRNTIYF.